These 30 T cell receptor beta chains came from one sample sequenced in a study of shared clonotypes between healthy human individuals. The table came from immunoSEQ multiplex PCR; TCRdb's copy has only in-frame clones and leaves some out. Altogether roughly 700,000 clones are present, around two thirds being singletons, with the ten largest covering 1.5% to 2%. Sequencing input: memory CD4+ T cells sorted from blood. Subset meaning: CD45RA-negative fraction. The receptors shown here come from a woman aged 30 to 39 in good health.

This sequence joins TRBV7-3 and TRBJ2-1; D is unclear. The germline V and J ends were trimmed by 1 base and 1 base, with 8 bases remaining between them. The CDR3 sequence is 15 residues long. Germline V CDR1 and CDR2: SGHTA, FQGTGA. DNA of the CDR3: TGTGCCAGCAGCTTAAGGGCGAATTCCTACAATGAGCAGTTCTTC. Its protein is CASSLRANSYNEQFF.

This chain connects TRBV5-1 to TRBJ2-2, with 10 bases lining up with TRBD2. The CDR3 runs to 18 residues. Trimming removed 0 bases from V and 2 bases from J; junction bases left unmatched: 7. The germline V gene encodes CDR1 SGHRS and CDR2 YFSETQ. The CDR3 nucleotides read TGCGCCAGCAGCTTGGTCGCCAGCGGGAGGGTTAACACCGGGGAGCTGTTTTTT. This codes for CASSLVASGRVNTGELFF.

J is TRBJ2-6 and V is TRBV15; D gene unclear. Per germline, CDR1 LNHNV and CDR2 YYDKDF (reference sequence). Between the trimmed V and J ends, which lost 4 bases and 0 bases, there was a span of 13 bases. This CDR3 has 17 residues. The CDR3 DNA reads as TGTGCCACCAGCACCCCGACGGGTAGCTCTGGGGCCAACGTCCTGACTTTC. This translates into CATSTPTGSSGANVLTF.

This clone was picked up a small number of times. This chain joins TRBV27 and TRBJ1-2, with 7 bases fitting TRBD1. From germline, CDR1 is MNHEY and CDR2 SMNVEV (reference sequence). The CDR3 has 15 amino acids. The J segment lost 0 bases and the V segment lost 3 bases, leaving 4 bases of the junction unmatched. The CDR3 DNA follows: TGTGCCAGCAGTTTCCTCACAGGGGCTAACTATGGCTACACCTTC. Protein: CASSFLTGANYGYTF.

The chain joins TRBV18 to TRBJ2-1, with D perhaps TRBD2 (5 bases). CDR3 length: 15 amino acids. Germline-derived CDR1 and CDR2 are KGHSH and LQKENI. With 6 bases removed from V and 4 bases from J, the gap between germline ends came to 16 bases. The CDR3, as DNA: TGTGCCAGCTCGCCTACTAGTGGGATTTACAATGAGCAGTTCTTC. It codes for CASSPTSGIYNEQFF.

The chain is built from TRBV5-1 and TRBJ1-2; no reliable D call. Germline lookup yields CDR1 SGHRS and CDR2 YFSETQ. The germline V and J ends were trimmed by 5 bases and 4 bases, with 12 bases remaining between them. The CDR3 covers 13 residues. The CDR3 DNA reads TGCGCCAGCAGGTCCCCGGGATCCTATGGCTACACCTTC. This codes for CASRSPGSYGYTF.

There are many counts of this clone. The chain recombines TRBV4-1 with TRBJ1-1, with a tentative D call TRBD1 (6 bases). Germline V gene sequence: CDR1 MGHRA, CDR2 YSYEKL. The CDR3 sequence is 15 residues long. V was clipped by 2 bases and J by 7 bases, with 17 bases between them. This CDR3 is CASSQRGGDKDEAFF. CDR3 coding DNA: TGCGCCAGCAGCCAACGAGGGGGGGACAAGGATGAAGCTTTCTTT.

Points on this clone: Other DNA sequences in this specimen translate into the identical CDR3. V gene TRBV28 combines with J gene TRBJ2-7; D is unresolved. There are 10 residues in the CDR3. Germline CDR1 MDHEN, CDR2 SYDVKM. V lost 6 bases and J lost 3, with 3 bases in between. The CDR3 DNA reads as TGTGCCAGCAGCCTCTACGAGCAGTACTTC. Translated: CASSLYEQYF.

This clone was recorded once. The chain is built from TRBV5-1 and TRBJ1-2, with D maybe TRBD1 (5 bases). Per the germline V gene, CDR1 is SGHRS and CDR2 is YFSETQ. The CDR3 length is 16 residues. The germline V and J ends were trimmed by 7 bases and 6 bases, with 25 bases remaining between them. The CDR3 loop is CASRVRNGTGADGYTF. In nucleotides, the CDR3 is TGCGCCAGCCGAGTTAGAAATGGGACGGGCGCCGATGGCTACACCTTC.

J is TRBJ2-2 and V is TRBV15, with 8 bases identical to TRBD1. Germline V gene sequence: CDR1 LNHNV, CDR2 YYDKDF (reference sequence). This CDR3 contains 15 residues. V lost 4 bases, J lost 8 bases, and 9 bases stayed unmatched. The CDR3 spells CATSIDRGVTGELFF. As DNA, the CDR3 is TGTGCCACCAGCATAGACAGGGGAGTTACTGGGGAGCTGTTTTTT.

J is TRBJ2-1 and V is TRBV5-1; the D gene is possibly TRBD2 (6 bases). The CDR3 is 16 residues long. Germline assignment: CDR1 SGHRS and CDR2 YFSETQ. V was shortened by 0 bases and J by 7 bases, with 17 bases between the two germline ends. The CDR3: CASSLVQEGVGNEQFF. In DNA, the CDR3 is TGCGCCAGCAGCTTGGTTCAGGAGGGAGTAGGAAATGAGCAGTTCTTC.

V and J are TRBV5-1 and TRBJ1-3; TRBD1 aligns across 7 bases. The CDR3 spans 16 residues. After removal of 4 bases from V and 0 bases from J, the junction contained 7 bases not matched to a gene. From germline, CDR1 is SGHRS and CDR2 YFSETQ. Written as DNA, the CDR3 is TGCGCCAGCAGCACAGGGGCCCGAAGCTCTGGAAACACCATATATTTT. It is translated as CASSTGARSSGNTIYF. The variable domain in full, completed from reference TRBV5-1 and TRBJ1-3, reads KAGVTQTPRYLIKTRGQQVTLSCSPISGHRSVSWYQQTPGQGLQFLFEYFSETQRNKGNFPGRFSGRQFSNSRSEMNVSTLELGDSALYLCASSTGARSSGNTIYFGEGSWLTVV.

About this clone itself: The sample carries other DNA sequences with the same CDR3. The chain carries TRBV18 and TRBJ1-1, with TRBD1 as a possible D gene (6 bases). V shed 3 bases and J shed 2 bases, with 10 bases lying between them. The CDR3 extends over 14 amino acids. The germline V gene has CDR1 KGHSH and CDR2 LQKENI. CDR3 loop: CASSPDRKNTEAFF. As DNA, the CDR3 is TGTGCCAGCTCACCGGACAGAAAAAACACTGAAGCTTTCTTT.

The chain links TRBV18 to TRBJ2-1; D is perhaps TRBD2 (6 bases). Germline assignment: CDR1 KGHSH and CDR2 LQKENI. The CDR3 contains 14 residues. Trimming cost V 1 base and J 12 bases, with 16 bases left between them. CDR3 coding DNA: TGTGCCAGCTCACCACGCCCGGGCCAGGAGGGGCAGTTCTTC. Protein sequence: CASSPRPGQEGQFF.

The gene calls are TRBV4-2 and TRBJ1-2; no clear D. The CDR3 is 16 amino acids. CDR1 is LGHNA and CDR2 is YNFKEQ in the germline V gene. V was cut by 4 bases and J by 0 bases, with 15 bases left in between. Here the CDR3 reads CASSPSTTPANYGYTF. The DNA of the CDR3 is TGTGCCAGCAGCCCCTCCACCACACCAGCTAACTATGGCTACACCTTC.

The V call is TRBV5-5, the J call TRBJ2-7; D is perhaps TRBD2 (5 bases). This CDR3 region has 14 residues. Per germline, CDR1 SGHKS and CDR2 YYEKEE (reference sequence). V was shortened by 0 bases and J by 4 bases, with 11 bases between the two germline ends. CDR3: CASSLARGRYEQYF. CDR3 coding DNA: TGTGCCAGCAGCTTGGCCCGAGGGCGATACGAGCAGTACTTC.

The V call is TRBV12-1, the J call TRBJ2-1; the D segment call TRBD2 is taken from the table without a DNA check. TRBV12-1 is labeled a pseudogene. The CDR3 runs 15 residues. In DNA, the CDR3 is TGTGCCAGCAGCCTCCGGGACTACAATTTCAATGAGCAGTTCTTC. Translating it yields CASSLRDYNFNEQFF.

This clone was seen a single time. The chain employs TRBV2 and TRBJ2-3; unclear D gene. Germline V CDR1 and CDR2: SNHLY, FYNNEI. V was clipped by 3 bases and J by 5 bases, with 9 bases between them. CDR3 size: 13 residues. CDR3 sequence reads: CASSDRLRDTQYF. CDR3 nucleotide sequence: TGTGCCAGCAGTGACAGGCTCCGAGATACGCAGTATTTT.

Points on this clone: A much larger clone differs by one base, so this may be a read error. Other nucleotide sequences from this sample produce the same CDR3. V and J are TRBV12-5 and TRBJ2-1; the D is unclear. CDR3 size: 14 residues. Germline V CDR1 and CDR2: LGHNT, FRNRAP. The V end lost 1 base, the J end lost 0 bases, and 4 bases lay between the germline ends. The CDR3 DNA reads TGTGCTAGTGGTTTGGATAGCTCCTACAATGAGCAGTTCTTC. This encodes CASGLDSSYNEQFF.

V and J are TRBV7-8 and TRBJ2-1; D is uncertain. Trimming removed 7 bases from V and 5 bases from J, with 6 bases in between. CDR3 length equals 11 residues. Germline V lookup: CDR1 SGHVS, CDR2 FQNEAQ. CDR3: CASKWDNEQFF. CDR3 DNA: TGTGCCAGCAAGTGGGACAATGAGCAGTTCTTC.

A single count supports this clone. This CDR3 is CASSMEGDGYNEQFF. The CDR3 DNA follows: TGTGCCAGCAGCATGGAGGGTGATGGATACAATGAGCAGTTCTTC. J is TRBJ2-1 and V is TRBV9, with TRBD2 as a possible D gene (6 bases). Trimming stripped 4 bases from V and 4 bases from J, with 15 bases between. Germline CDR1 SGDLS, CDR2 YYNGEE. This CDR3 contains 15 residues.

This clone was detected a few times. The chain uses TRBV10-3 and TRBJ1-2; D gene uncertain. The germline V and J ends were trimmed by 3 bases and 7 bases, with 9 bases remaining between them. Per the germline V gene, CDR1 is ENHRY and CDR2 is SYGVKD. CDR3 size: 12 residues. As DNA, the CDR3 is TGTGCCATCAGTGACCAGACCTTTGGCTACACCTTC. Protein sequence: CAISDQTFGYTF.

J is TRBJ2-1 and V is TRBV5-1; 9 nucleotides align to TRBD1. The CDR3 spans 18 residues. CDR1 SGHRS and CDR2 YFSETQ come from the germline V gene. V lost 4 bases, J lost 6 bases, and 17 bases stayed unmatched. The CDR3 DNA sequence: TGCGCCAGCAGCGCCGGGACAGGGTTATCCGTGAGGTTCAATGAGCAGTTCTTC. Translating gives CASSAGTGLSVRFNEQFF.

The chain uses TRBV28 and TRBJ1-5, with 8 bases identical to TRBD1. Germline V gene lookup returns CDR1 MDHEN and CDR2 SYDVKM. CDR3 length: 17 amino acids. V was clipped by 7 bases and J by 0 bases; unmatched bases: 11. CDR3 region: CASTPWTGKYSNQPQHF. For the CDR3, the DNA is TGTGCCAGCACCCCTTGGACAGGGAAATATAGCAATCAGCCCCAGCATTTT. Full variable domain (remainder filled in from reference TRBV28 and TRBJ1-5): DVKVTQSSRYLVKRTGEKVFLECVQDMDHENMFWYRQDPGLGLRLIYFSYDVKMKEKGDIPEGYSVSREKKERFSLILESASTNQTSMYLCASTPWTGKYSNQPQHFGDGTRLSIL.

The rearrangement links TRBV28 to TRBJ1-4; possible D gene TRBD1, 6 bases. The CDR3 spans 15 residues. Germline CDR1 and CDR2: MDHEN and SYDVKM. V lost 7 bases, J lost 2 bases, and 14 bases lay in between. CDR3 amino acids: CASILSGATNEKLFF. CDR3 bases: TGTGCCAGCATCCTCTCGGGGGCTACTAATGAAAAACTGTTTTTT. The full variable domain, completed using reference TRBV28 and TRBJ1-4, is DVKVTQSSRYLVKRTGEKVFLECVQDMDHENMFWYRQDPGLGLRLIYFSYDVKMKEKGDIPEGYSVSREKKERFSLILESASTNQTSMYLCASILSGATNEKLFFGSGTQLSVL.

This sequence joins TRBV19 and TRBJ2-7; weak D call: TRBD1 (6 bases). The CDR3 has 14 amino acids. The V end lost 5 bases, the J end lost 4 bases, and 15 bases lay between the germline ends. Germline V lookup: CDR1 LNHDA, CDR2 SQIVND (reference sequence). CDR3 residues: CASSLSTGVYEQYF. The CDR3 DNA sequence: TGTGCCAGTAGTCTGTCGACAGGAGTATACGAGCAGTACTTC. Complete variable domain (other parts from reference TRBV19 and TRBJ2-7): DGGITQSPKYLFRKEGQNVTLSCEQNLNHDAMYWYRQDPGQGLRLIYYSQIVNDFQKGDIAEGYSVSREKKESFPLTVTSAQKNPTAFYLCASSLSTGVYEQYFGPGTRLTVT.

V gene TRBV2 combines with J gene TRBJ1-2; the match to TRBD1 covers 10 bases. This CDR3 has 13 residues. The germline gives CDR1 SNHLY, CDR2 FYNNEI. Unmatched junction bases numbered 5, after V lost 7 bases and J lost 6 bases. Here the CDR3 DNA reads TGTGCCAGCAATGACAGGGGGCTGAATGGCTACACCTTC. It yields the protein CASNDRGLNGYTF.

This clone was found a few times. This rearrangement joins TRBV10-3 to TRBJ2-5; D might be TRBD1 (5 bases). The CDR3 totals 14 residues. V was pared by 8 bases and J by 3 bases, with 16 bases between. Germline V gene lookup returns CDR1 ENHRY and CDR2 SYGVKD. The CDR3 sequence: CAISLQGKKETQYF. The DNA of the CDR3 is TGTGCCATCTCCCTGCAGGGCAAAAAAGAGACCCAGTACTTC.

CDR3 amino acids: CSVTPGPGNEKLFF. The CDR3, as DNA: TGCAGCGTCACCCCGGGACCGGGTAATGAAAAACTGTTTTTT. The chain employs TRBV29-1 and TRBJ1-4, with D possibly matching TRBD1 (5 bases). The germline gives CDR1 SQVTM, CDR2 ANQGSEA. The V end lost 6 bases, the J end lost 4 bases, and 15 bases lay between the germline ends. This CDR3 is 14 amino acids long.

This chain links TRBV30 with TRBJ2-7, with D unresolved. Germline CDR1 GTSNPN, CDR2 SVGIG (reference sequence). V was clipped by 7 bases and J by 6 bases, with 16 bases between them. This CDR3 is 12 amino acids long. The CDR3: CASNTETPEQYF. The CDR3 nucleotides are TGTGCCTCTAATACCGAGACTCCCGAGCAGTACTTC.